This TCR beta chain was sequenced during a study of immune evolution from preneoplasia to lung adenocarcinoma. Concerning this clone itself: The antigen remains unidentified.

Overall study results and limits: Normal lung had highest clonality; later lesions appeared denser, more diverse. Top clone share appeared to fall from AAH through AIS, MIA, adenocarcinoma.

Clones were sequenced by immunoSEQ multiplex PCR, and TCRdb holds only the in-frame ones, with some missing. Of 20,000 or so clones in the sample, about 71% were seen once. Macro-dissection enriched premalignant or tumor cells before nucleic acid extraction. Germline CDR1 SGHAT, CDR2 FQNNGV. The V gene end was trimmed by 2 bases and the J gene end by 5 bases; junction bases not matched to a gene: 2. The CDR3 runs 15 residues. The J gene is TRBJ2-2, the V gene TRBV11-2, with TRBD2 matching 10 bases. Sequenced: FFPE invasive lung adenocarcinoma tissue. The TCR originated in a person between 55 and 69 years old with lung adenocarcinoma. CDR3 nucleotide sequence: TGTGCCAGCAGCTTAATAGCGGGAGGTACCGGGGAGCTGTTTTTT. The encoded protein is CASSLIAGGTGELFF. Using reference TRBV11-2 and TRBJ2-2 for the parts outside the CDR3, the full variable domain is EAGVAQSPRYKIIEKRQSVAFWCNPISGHATLYWYQQILGQGPKLLIQFQNNGVVDDSQLPKDRFSAERLKGVDSTLKIQPAKLEDSAVYLCASSLIAGGTGELFFGEGSRLTVL.